Listed below are T cell receptor beta chains from one sample, sequenced in a study of CD8+CD57+ T cells in acquired aplastic anemia. TCRdb fed the reads into MiXCR, producing one record per CDR3 protein. The sample has under 350,000 distinct CDR3 sequences, under 65% seen once. The sample was sorted CD4+, CD8+, or CD8+CD57+ T cells (not recorded which) from PBMCs. Receptors originate from a human donor with aplastic anemia. The CDR3 runs from the conserved cysteine through the conserved F or W. The order of the fields is J gene, V gene, clone size, D gene, CDR3 DNA, CDR3 protein. A D gene is named only where the DNA matches it firmly. The listing skips clone size in some rows; elsewhere it reads once, few, many or a size class.

TRBJ1-2,TRBV11-2,many,TRBD1,TGTGCCAGCAGCTTAGCGGGGACAGGATATGGCTACACCTTC,CASSLAGTGYGYTF
TRBJ1-5,TRBV9,many,-,TGTGCCAGCAGCGTAGGACCAAGTGACAATCAGCCCCAGCATTTT,CASSVGPSDNQPQHF
TRBJ1-3,TRBV7-4,-,-,TGTGCCAGCTCTACCGGGACCCCTCCTGCTGGAAACACCATATATTTT,CASSTGTPPAGNTIYF
TRBJ1-2,TRBV20-1,-,TRBD1,TGCAGTGCTCTGGGACAGACCTTTAACTATGGCTACACCTTC,CSALGQTFNYGYTF
TRBJ2-7,TRBV10-3,few,-,TGTGCCATCAGTGAGCCGGTCGGTAGTGCCGAGCAGTACTTC,CAISEPVGSAEQYF
TRBJ1-2,TRBV10-3,-,-,TGTGCCATCAGTGAAGATCTGGGATACGGCTACACCTTC,CAISEDLGYGYTF
TRBJ2-5,TRBV2,-,-,TGTGCCAGCAGTGCAGATGCCGGGACCCGGGGAGATAAACAAGAGACCCAGTACTTC,CASSADAGTRGDKQETQYF
TRBJ1-1,TRBV27,few,TRBD1,TGTGCCAGCAGTTTATCTGACAGGGAGAACACTGAAGCTTTCTTT,CASSLSDRENTEAFF
TRBJ1-2,TRBV20-1,-,-,TGCAGTGCTAGGGAGCGGTATGGCTACACCTTC,CSARERYGYTF
TRBJ1-1,TRBV12-3/TRBV12-4,few,-,TGTGCCAGCAGTCCCCCACAGAGAGCAACTGAAGCTTTCTTT,CASSPPQRATEAFF
TRBJ2-3,TRBV14,-,-,TGTGCCAGCAGCCAAGATCCCGAAGATACGCAGTATTTT,CASSQDPEDTQYF
TRBJ1-1,TRBV20-1,-,-,TGCAGTGCTGAAACGGCGTTCGAGGGCACTGAAGCTTTCTTT,CSAETAFEGTEAFF
TRBJ1-3,TRBV3-1,many,-,TGTGCCAGCAGCCAAGATAAAAGAAACACCATATATTTT,CASSQDKRNTIYF
TRBJ2-7,TRBV7-8,few,TRBD2,TGTGCCAGCAGCTTAGTTGGAGCGGGGGGACACGAGCAGTACTTC,CASSLVGAGGHEQYF
TRBJ2-3,TRBV7-9,few,TRBD2,TGTGCCAGCAGCGGCACTAGCGGGAGTGGAAAGAGATATTTT,CASSGTSGSGKRYF
TRBJ2-5,TRBV7-8,-,TRBD2,TGTGCCAGCAGCTTTCTAGCGGGTGTGGAGACCCAGTACTTC,CASSFLAGVETQYF
TRBJ1-6,TRBV5-1,few,-,TGCGCCAGCAGCTTGGTGCCACGTTGGCGTTCACCCCTCCACTTT,CASSLVPRWRSPLHF
TRBJ1-1,TRBV29-1,many,-,TGCAGCGTTGAAGGACACAGGAACACTGAAGCTTTCTTT,CSVEGHRNTEAFF
TRBJ1-4,TRBV7-9,-,-,TGTGCCAGCAGCTTACAGAAAGCAACTAATGAAAAACTGTTTTTT,CASSLQKATNEKLFF
TRBJ2-4,TRBV20-1,many,-,TGCAGTGCTCTGTCCAGGGCTGGCAAAAACATTCAGTACTTC,CSALSRAGKNIQYF
TRBJ1-1,TRBV7-9,few,-,TGTGCCAGCAGCTTAGCGCAAGGGGCTGCTGAAGCTTTCTTT,CASSLAQGAAEAFF
TRBJ2-3,TRBV6-1,many,TRBD2,TGTGCCAGCAGGGCGGGAGGTGAGGCAGATACGCAGTATTTT,CASRAGGEADTQYF
TRBJ1-5,TRBV6-6,many,-,TGTGCCAGCTGGACCGGGGCCTATAGCAATCAGCCCCAGCATTTT,CASWTGAYSNQPQHF
TRBJ2-3,TRBV5-1,-,TRBD2,TGCGCCAGCAGCAGGGGGGGACTAGCGGGGGCAGATACGCAGTATTTT,CASSRGGLAGADTQYF
TRBJ1-1,TRBV20-1,-,-,TGCAGTGCTAGAACTGGAGACAGAAGCAACACTGAAGCTTTCTTT,CSARTGDRSNTEAFF
TRBJ1-2,TRBV20-1,many,-,TGCAGTGCTAGAGATGGGGGAAACTATGGCTACACCTTC,CSARDGGNYGYTF
TRBJ2-7,TRBV10-1,once,TRBD1,TGCGCCAGCAGGACAGGGAAGACGCAGTACTTC,CASRTGKTQYF